This T cell receptor (beta chain) was captured by sequencing in a study of identical twins. Overall study findings and caveats: Out-of-frame alpha sequences common to twins exhibited a surplus of low generation probability.

The V gene end was trimmed by 4 bases and the J gene end by 6 bases; junction bases not matched to a gene: 10. The CDR3 extends over 16 amino acids. Germline V gene data show CDR1 as SGHDT and CDR2 as YYEEEE. Template switching added a universal primer site; cDNA carried unique molecular identifiers. TCRdb reanalysed the 5' RACE reads using MiXCR and keeps one entry per CDR3 protein. The table includes about 210,000 distinct CDR3 sequences, approximately 9% detected once. This clonotype was seen at least ten times. Antigen unknown. All donors were healthy Caucasians. The chain employs TRBV5-6 and TRBJ2-1, with 10 bases lining up with TRBD1. Sequencing used memory (CD45RO+) T cells sorted from blood. This clonotype was obtained from a young woman in good health. CDR3: CASSLRTGTGVNEQFF. In DNA form, the CDR3 reads TGTGCCAGCAGCCTTCGAACCGGGACAGGGGTCAATGAGCAGTTCTTC.